Below are 20 T cell receptor beta chains sequenced from a single sample in a study of cytomegalovirus exposure and HLA in healthy donors. Use of 60 Vbeta and 13 Jbeta primers characterized the PCR. Using immunoSEQ multiplex PCR, the repertoire was profiled, and TCRdb retains in-frame clones only, with some absent. The table lists 100,000 to 150,000 clones, about four fifths of them singletons, with approximately 1.1% in the top ten. Specimen: PBMCs. The receptor source for this set is a male donor in good health and CMV-seronegative.

The chain has TRBV6-5 and TRBJ2-7; D ambiguous. V was clipped by 5 bases and J by 6 bases, with 11 bases between them. This CDR3 has 12 amino acids. Germline assignment: CDR1 MNHEY and CDR2 SVGAGI. The CDR3 loop reads CASSQLTGEQYF. The CDR3 nucleotides read TGTGCCAGCAGTCAACTCACGGGCGAGCAGTACTTC.

A few counts support this clone. J is TRBJ1-2 and V is TRBV6-5; maybe TRBD1 (5 bases). Looked up from germline, CDR1 is MNHEY and CDR2 is SVGAGI. The length of the CDR3 is 15 residues. Trimming stripped 0 bases from V and 3 bases from J, with 11 bases between. The CDR3 DNA follows: TGTGCCAGCAGTTACTCAGGGGTTGTGGACTATGGCTACACCTTC. It yields the protein CASSYSGVVDYGYTF.

The chain employs TRBV4-2 and TRBJ2-6; the match to TRBD2 covers 12 bases. Germline CDR1 reads LGHNA; CDR2 reads YNFKEQ. The length of the CDR3 is 20 residues. V lost 5 bases and J lost 1; bases outside the gene matches: 12. The CDR3: CASSYRGVGLAGSGANVLTF. In DNA, the CDR3 is TGTGCCAGCAGCTACAGAGGCGTTGGACTAGCGGGGTCTGGGGCCAACGTCCTGACTTTC.

J is TRBJ1-1 and V is TRBV29-1; 7 positions agree with TRBD1. The CDR3 contains 13 residues. Per the germline V gene, CDR1 is SQVTM and CDR2 is ANQGSEA. V gave up 7 bases and J gave up 5 bases; unmatched junction bases: 10. The chain's CDR3 is CSANQGGGTEAFF. CDR3 coding DNA: TGCAGCGCCAACCAGGGGGGCGGTACTGAAGCTTTCTTT. Supplemented by reference TRBV29-1 and TRBJ1-1, the full variable domain reads SAVISQKPSRDICQRGTSLTIQCQVDSQVTMMFWYRQQPGQSLTLIATANQGSEATYESGFVIDKFPISRPNLTFSTLTVSNMSPEDSSIYLCSANQGGGTEAFFGQGTRLTVV.

V gene TRBV7-2 combines with J gene TRBJ2-5; 7 bases line up with TRBD2. From germline, CDR1 is SGHTA and CDR2 FQGNSA. With 5 bases clipped from V and 1 base from J, the junction kept 7 bases outside the gene matches. The CDR3 sequence is 15 residues long. The CDR3 region has the DNA TGTGCCAGCAGCACCCACGGGGGGATCCAAGAGACCCAGTACTTC. Amino acids: CASSTHGGIQETQYF.

This rearrangement joins TRBV7-9 to TRBJ1-6, with D maybe TRBD1 (6 bases). V gave up 1 base and J gave up 9 bases, with 10 bases separating them. This CDR3 region has 14 residues. Per the germline V gene, CDR1 is SEHNR and CDR2 is FQNEAQ (reference sequence). CDR3 region: CASSLGRGRSPLHF. The CDR3 nucleotides read TGTGCCAGCAGCTTAGGCAGGGGCCGTTCACCCCTCCACTTT.

This chain uses TRBV19 with TRBJ2-5; 10 positions match TRBD2. CDR1 LNHDA and CDR2 SQIVND come from the germline V gene (reference sequence). J lost 4 bases, V lost 7 bases, and 6 bases had no gene match. CDR3 length equals 14 residues. The CDR3 sequence: CASTAGGPRETQYF. The CDR3 DNA sequence: TGTGCCAGTACAGCGGGGGGGCCTAGAGAGACCCAGTACTTC.

The CDR3 DNA follows: TGTGCCAGCTCACCAACGGGACTAGCGGGGACGAATGAGCAGTTCTTC. This sequence encodes CASSPTGLAGTNEQFF. The chain combines TRBV18 with TRBJ2-1; TRBD2 matches at 13 bases. The CDR3 covers 16 residues. Germline V CDR1 and CDR2: KGHSH, LQKENI. V lost 2 bases and J lost 7; bases outside the gene matches: 5.

This chain connects TRBV2 to TRBJ1-2; 12 bases align to TRBD1. With 8 bases clipped from V and 4 bases from J, the junction kept 5 bases outside the gene matches. Germline V gene lookup returns CDR1 SNHLY and CDR2 FYNNEI. The length of the CDR3 is 14 residues. The CDR3 region is CASHGTGGGYGYTF. The DNA for the CDR3 is TGTGCCAGCCATGGGACAGGGGGCGGCTATGGCTACACCTTC. Combining the CDR3 with reference TRBV2 and TRBJ1-2 gives the whole variable domain EPEVTQTPSHQVTQMGQEVILRCVPISNHLYFYWYRQILGQKVEFLVSFYNNEISEKSEIFDDQFSVERPDGSNFTLKIRSTKLEDSAMYFCASHGTGGGYGYTFGSGTRLTVV.

This chain joins TRBV7-2 and TRBJ1-2; D is unresolved. The germline V and J ends were trimmed by 1 base and 7 bases, with 10 bases remaining between them. Germline V gene lookup returns CDR1 SGHTA and CDR2 FQGNSA. The CDR3 is 13 amino acids. The DNA of the CDR3 is TGTGCCAGCAGCTTAGAAGTTGAGGTTGGCTACACCTTC. Protein product: CASSLEVEVGYTF.

The chain carries TRBV4-1 and TRBJ1-2, with 10 positions matching TRBD1. The trim removed 4 bases at V and 3 bases at J, leaving 2 bases unmatched. This CDR3 contains 14 residues. Germline CDR1 MGHRA, CDR2 YSYEKL. This CDR3 is CASSPGTGDYGYTF. The CDR3 bases are TGCGCCAGCAGCCCTGGGACAGGGGACTATGGCTACACCTTC.

The gene calls are TRBV2 and TRBJ2-5; weak D call: TRBD1 (5 bases). In germline, CDR1 is SNHLY, CDR2 FYNNEI. The ends were cut back, 7 bases at V and 1 base at J, with 16 bases in the middle. CDR3 length: 15 residues. The CDR3 DNA reads as TGTGCCAGCACCATCATAGGGGTGCCCCAAGAGACCCAGTACTTC. It yields the protein CASTIIGVPQETQYF.

This clone has a single count. The chain uses TRBV7-9 and TRBJ1-6; D unresolved. The germline CDR1 and CDR2 sequences are SEHNR and FQNEAQ (reference sequence). This CDR3 comprises 12 residues. Deletions cut 5 bases from V and 8 bases from J, with 7 bases between. Here the CDR3 reads CASSPLDSPLHF. CDR3 sequence (DNA): TGTGCCAGCAGCCCTTTAGATTCACCCCTCCACTTT.

The rearrangement joins TRBV11-2 to TRBJ1-2; possibly TRBD1 for D (5 bases). This CDR3 spans 16 amino acids. Trimming pared 7 bases from V and 4 bases from J, leaving 22 bases between. Germline V gene lookup returns CDR1 SGHAT and CDR2 FQNNGV. CDR3: CASKSNGQGWGYGYTF. For the CDR3, the DNA is TGTGCCAGCAAATCAAACGGGCAGGGCTGGGGCTATGGCTACACCTTC.

The V and J genes are TRBV18 and TRBJ2-5; no clear D. The CDR3 spans 14 residues. The germline CDR1 and CDR2 sequences are KGHSH and LQKENI. V was pared by 2 bases and J by 2 bases, with 9 bases between. The CDR3 DNA is TGTGCCAGCTCACCAATGGGCCTACAAGAGACCCAGTACTTC. Amino acids: CASSPMGLQETQYF.

This clone has only one observation. V gene TRBV5-6 combines with J gene TRBJ2-3; D is uncertain. The V gene's germline CDR1 is SGHDT and CDR2 YYEEEE. Trimming pared 4 bases from V and 4 bases from J, leaving 10 bases between. The CDR3 runs to 13 residues. The CDR3 DNA reads TGTGCCAGCAGCCCCCTTCAGGCAGATACGCAGTATTTT. Translated, it gives CASSPLQADTQYF.

The chain recombines TRBV19 with TRBJ1-6; the match to TRBD1 covers 8 bases. Per germline, CDR1 LNHDA and CDR2 SQIVND (reference sequence). The V segment lost 5 bases and the J segment 6 bases; nucleotides outside the gene matches: 6. The CDR3 runs 15 residues. Here the CDR3 reads CASSLTDRVNSPLHF. In DNA form, the CDR3 reads TGTGCCAGTAGTCTCACGGACAGGGTTAATTCACCCCTCCACTTT.

The table lists this clone with a few counts. V is TRBV6-4 and J is TRBJ2-3, with TRBD2 identical over 11 bases. The CDR3 contains 16 residues. Trimming removed 3 bases from V and 2 bases from J; junction bases left unmatched: 4. Germline CDR1 MRHNA, CDR2 SNTAGT. The CDR3 nucleotides read TGTGCCAGCAGTGAGCTAGCGGGGGGCTTCACAGATACGCAGTATTTT. Its translation: CASSELAGGFTDTQYF.

A note on this clone: One junction end disagrees with the germline gene, perhaps due to a read error. The chain uses TRBV7-7 and TRBJ1-6; TRBD1 might be the D (6 bases). CDR3 length equals 17 residues. The V gene's germline CDR1 is SSHAT and CDR2 FNYEAQ (reference sequence). CDR3: CASSRPTRQVTISPLHF. The CDR3, as DNA: TGTGCTAGCAGCCGCCCCACGCGACAGGTCACAATTTCACCCCTCCACTTT.

The rearrangement uses TRBV7-2 and TRBJ2-3, with 9 positions matching TRBD2. CDR1 is SGHTA and CDR2 is FQGNSA in the germline V gene. The CDR3 is 15 residues long. The J segment lost 3 bases and the V segment lost 5 bases, leaving 6 bases of the junction unmatched. CDR3 sequence reads: CASSPFTSGTDTQYF. The CDR3 nucleotides are TGTGCCAGCAGCCCGTTTACTAGCGGGACAGATACGCAGTATTTT.